The sequence of this T cell receptor (beta chain) was determined in a study of spatial heterogeneity in lung cancer. Single TCR cDNA molecules each had their own unique molecular identifier. A single record per CDR3 protein comes from TCRdb applying MiXCR to the 5' RACE reads. Of about 43,000 distinct CDR3 sequences in the sample, roughly 20% were seen once. Study-wide findings and caveats: Ubiquitous expanded tumor TCRs showed up in blood more at resection than follow-up.

Time point in this sample: blood at routine non-recurrence follow-up after resection. V dropped 5 bases and J dropped 4; count of bases not matched to a gene: 5. CDR1 is SEHNR, CDR2 FQNEAQ, per germline (reference sequence). The CDR3 runs 16 residues. Ten or more counts support this clonotype. Its antigen is undetermined. The receptor comes from a female donor with early-stage non-small cell lung cancer. Source: PBMCs, taken at follow-up. The V call is TRBV7-9, the J call TRBJ2-3, with 14 bases fitting TRBD2. CDR3 bases: TGTGCCAGCAGCCCTCGACTAGCGGGAGGGCCAGATACGCAGTATTTT. Translating gives CASSPRLAGGPDTQYF.